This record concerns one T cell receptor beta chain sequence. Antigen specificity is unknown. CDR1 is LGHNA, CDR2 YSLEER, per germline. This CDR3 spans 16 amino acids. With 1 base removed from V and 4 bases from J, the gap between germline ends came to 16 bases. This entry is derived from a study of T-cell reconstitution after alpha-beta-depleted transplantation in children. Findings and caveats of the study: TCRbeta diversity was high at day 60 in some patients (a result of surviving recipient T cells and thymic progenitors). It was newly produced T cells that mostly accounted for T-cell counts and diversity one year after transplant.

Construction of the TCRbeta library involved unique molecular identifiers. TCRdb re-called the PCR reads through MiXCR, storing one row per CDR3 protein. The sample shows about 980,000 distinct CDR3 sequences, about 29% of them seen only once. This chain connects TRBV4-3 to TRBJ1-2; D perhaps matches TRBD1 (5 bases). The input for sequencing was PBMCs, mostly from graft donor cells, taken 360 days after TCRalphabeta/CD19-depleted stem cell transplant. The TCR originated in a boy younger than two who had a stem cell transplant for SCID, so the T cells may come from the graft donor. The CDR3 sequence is CASSQGGVAAPYGYTF. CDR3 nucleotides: TGCGCCAGCAGCCAAGGAGGGGTCGCTGCCCCCTATGGCTACACCTTC.